Presented here are 8 T cell receptor beta chains from one specimen sequenced in a study of cytomegalovirus exposure and HLA in healthy donors. The PCR employed 60 Vbeta primers together with 13 Jbeta primers. TCRdb keeps only in-frame clones here, not all; method: immunoSEQ multiplex PCR. The sample lists over 100,000 clones; roughly 80% were seen once. Sequenced: PBMCs. The receptors were sampled from a young man in good health and CMV-seropositive.

The chain couples TRBV4-2 to TRBJ2-6, with 8 bases identical to TRBD2. Unmatched junction bases numbered 6, after V lost 2 bases and J lost 0 bases. Germline loops: CDR1 LGHNA, CDR2 YNFKEQ. CDR3 length equals 18 residues. The CDR3 loop is CASSQTSGGSSGANVLTF. CDR3 sequence (DNA): TGTGCCAGCAGCCAAACTAGCGGAGGGAGCTCTGGGGCCAACGTCCTGACTTTC.

The chain employs TRBV10-3 and TRBJ2-1; the match to TRBD2 covers 14 bases. The CDR3 consists of 16 residues. CDR1 and CDR2 (germline): ENHRY, SYGVKD. V shed 10 bases, J shed 8 bases, and the junction held 13 bases outside the gene matches. The CDR3 bases are TGTGCCACCCTAGCCGGGACTAGCGGGAGAAGCTATGAGCAGTTCTTC. Protein sequence: CATLAGTSGRSYEQFF.

The chain has TRBV2 and TRBJ1-6; the D gene is possibly TRBD1 (5 bases). Germline-derived CDR1 and CDR2 are SNHLY and FYNNEI. This CDR3 has 14 residues. V shed 11 bases and J shed 0 bases, with 11 bases lying between them. In DNA form, the CDR3 reads TGTGCCGCAGGGATTAGCTCCTATAATTCACCCCTCCACTTT. Its translation is CAAGISSYNSPLHF.

CDR3 sequence reads: CASSLQGNQPQHF. The CDR3 DNA is TGCGCCAGCAGCTTACAGGGTAATCAGCCCCAGCATTTT. V usage is TRBV4-1 and J usage is TRBJ1-5; maybe TRBD1 (6 bases). CDR3 length: 13 amino acids. Looked up from germline, CDR1 is MGHRA and CDR2 is YSYEKL. The V gene lost 5 bases and the J gene lost 4 bases, with 9 bases spanning the gap.

This chain uses TRBV9 with TRBJ1-3, with D possibly being TRBD1 (5 bases). V was cut by 1 base and J by 2 bases, with 10 bases left in between. The germline CDR1 and CDR2 sequences are SGDLS and YYNGEE. The CDR3 totals 15 residues. CDR3 nucleotide sequence: TGTGCCAGCAGCGTAATGTGGGGGGCTGGAAACACCATATATTTT. Translation gives CASSVMWGAGNTIYF.

J is TRBJ1-5 and V is TRBV10-1; 7 bases fit TRBD1. This CDR3 comprises 13 residues. Germline V gene data show CDR1 as WNHNN and CDR2 as SYGVQD (reference sequence). The V gene end was trimmed by 11 bases and the J gene end by 4 bases; junction bases not matched to a gene: 8. In DNA form, the CDR3 reads TGCGCCGGAGAGGACAGGCCTAATCAGCCCCAGCATTTT. Protein sequence: CAGEDRPNQPQHF.

This clone came up a few times. The rearrangement links TRBV2 to TRBJ2-7, with D unclear. Germline V gene data show CDR1 as SNHLY and CDR2 as FYNNEI. The CDR3 extends over 12 amino acids. Trimming took 4 bases from V and 0 from J, leaving 4 bases between them. The CDR3 sequence: CASSALSYEQYF. The DNA of the CDR3 is TGTGCCAGCAGTGCACTCTCCTACGAGCAGTACTTC.

The sample holds one count of this clone. The sample carries other DNA sequences with the same CDR3. V and J are TRBV18 and TRBJ2-3; D might be TRBD1 (5 bases). Trimming stripped 3 bases from V and 0 bases from J, with 7 bases between. CDR3 length: 14 residues. Looked up from germline, CDR1 is KGHSH and CDR2 is LQKENI. This CDR3 reads CASSPGLSTDTQYF. As DNA, the CDR3 is TGTGCCAGCTCACCGGGGCTTAGCACAGATACGCAGTATTTT.